This T cell receptor (beta chain) was observed in a study of blood T cell repertoires in COVID-19. Deletions cut 4 bases from V and 8 bases from J, with 19 bases between. Looked up from germline, CDR1 is SGDLS and CDR2 is YYNGEE. CDR3 length equals 15 residues. Some clones are missing from TCRdb's copy, which holds only in-frame ones; the method was immunoSEQ multiplex PCR. Here the sample spans fewer than 350,000 clones, approximately 86% being singletons. V is TRBV9 and J is TRBJ2-1, with D perhaps TRBD1 (5 bases). Material: peripheral blood. The TCR sequence derives from a man aged 18 to 30 with active or convalescent COVID-19. The CDR3 loop reads CASSPPGRVWYEQFF. The DNA for the CDR3 is TGTGCCAGCAGCCCCCCTGGCAGGGTGTGGTATGAGCAGTTCTTC. The entire variable domain, with the rest obtained from reference TRBV9 and TRBJ2-1, is as follows: DSGVTQTPKHLITATGQRVTLRCSPRSGDLSVYWYQQSLDQGLQFLIQYYNGEERAKGNILERFSAQQFPDLHSELNLSSLELGDSALYFCASSPPGRVWYEQFFGPGTRLTVL.